The following is a T cell receptor (beta chain) sequence with its context. Antigen specificity is unknown. This sample is drawn from a study of OX40 agonist ivuxolimab in advanced cancers. Study information: Partial responses occurred in three patients (one hepatocellular carcinoma, two cutaneous melanoma). General study points: On average, CD8+ T cells had more expanded clones than CD4+.

Per germline, CDR1 SGHKS and CDR2 YYEKEE (reference sequence). The CDR3 is 12 residues long. V was pared by 2 bases and J by 12 bases, with 14 bases between. Sequenced by immunoSEQ multiplex PCR; TCRdb stores in-frame clones only, minus some. The top ten clones hold 0.4% to 0.65% of a sample with about 98,000 clones, about 83% of them seen once. Specimen: CD4+ or CD8+ T cells sorted from blood, collected in a trial of the OX40 agonist ivuxolimab. This TCR was recovered from an adult with an advanced solid tumor such as melanoma, head and neck, liver or kidney cancer. The V call is TRBV5-5, the J call TRBJ1-2; unclear D gene. The CDR3 reads CASSLEQIKDTF. The CDR3, as DNA: TGTGCCAGCAGCTTAGAACAGATTAAAGACACCTTC. Drawing the rest from reference TRBV5-5 and TRBJ1-2, the complete variable domain is DAGVTQSPTHLIKTRGQQVTLRCSPISGHKSVSWYQQVLGQGPQFIFQYYEKEERGRGNFPDRFSARQFPNYSSELNVNALLLGDSALYLCASSLEQIKDTFGSGTRLTVV.